The next 28 T cell receptor beta chains were all read from a single sample in a study of CD8 T cells in Susac syndrome (dated by TCRdb to about 2019). The library was generated by the immunoSEQ multiplex PCR assay. RNA was extracted using the RNeasy kit, and roughly 0.5 to 1 microgram was reverse transcribed with random hexamers. TCRdb's own reprocessing of the public reads used fastp at Q25 and MiXCR and kept productive beta chains. Every CDR3 protein is listed once, alongside the most common genes and DNA of its rows. This sample gives about 300,000 distinct CDR3 sequences in total; approximately 85% of them show up just once. Of the sample, approximately 0.2% is held by the ten largest clones. Input material: CD8+ T cells from PBMCs. All receptors come from a human donor with multiple sclerosis.

The chain recombines TRBV6-5 with TRBJ2-2; D is ambiguous. Trimming pared 2 bases from V and 7 bases from J, leaving 8 bases between. The CDR3 sequence is 13 residues long. Germline V lookup: CDR1 MNHEY, CDR2 SVGAGI. Here the CDR3 reads CASSYRPSGELFF. Here the CDR3 DNA reads TGTGCCAGCAGTTACCGTCCTAGCGGGGAGCTGTTTTTT.

CDR3 DNA: TGTGCCAGCAGCGTAGGACTAGAAACGAGAGAGACCCAGTACTTC. Translated: CASSVGLETRETQYF. V and J are TRBV9 and TRBJ2-5, with D possibly TRBD2 on 6 matching bases. This CDR3 spans 15 amino acids. V was pared by 0 bases and J by 4 bases, with 13 bases between. Germline CDR1 and CDR2: SGDLS and YYNGEE.

V usage is TRBV4-1 and J usage is TRBJ2-7; weak D call: TRBD2 (6 bases). Germline V gene data show CDR1 as MGHRA and CDR2 as YSYEKL. Trimming left V 1 base short and J 3 bases short, with 10 bases between. The CDR3 is made up of 14 amino acids. The CDR3 DNA follows: TGCGCCAGCAGCCAAGTGCTAGCGAACTACGAGCAGTACTTC. It yields the protein CASSQVLANYEQYF.

The CDR3 here is CASSIWASGIGDTQYF. CDR3 nucleotides: TGTGCCAGTAGTATTTGGGCTAGCGGGATCGGAGATACGCAGTATTTT. This chain uses TRBV19 with TRBJ2-3; 9 bases line up with TRBD2. The CDR3 consists of 16 residues. Per germline, CDR1 LNHDA and CDR2 SQIVND (reference sequence). J was trimmed by 5 bases and V by 3 bases; bases with no gene match: 9.

This chain joins TRBV30 and TRBJ1-2; D is undetermined. The V and J ends lost 5 bases and 4 bases respectively, with 11 bases between them. This CDR3 contains 12 residues. CDR1 GTSNPN and CDR2 SVGIG come from the germline V gene (reference sequence). The chain's CDR3 is CAWLGRLYGYTF. CDR3 DNA: TGTGCCTGGCTAGGACGGCTCTATGGCTACACCTTC.

The rearrangement joins TRBV7-2 to TRBJ1-5, with TRBD1 matching over 7 bases. CDR1 SGHTA and CDR2 FQGNSA come from the germline V gene. The CDR3 length is 14 residues. V trimming: 5 bases; J trimming: 6 bases; junction bases outside the gene matches: 7. CDR3 protein: CASSAGGQFQPQHF. The CDR3 bases are TGTGCCAGCAGCGCAGGGGGGCAGTTTCAGCCCCAGCATTTT.

V is TRBV20-1 and J is TRBJ2-7; D is possibly TRBD1 (5 bases). This CDR3 spans 14 amino acids. Per the germline V gene, CDR1 is DFQATT and CDR2 is SNEGSKA (reference sequence). V lost 3 bases and J 1 base, leaving 13 bases between the germline ends. CDR3 sequence: CSASEQGPSYEQYF. CDR3 DNA sequence: TGCAGTGCTAGTGAGCAGGGCCCTTCCTACGAGCAGTACTTC.

The gene calls are TRBV7-2 and TRBJ2-1, with TRBD2 identical over 8 bases. The V gene end was trimmed by 3 bases and the J gene end by 8 bases; junction bases not matched to a gene: 12. In germline, CDR1 is SGHTA, CDR2 FQGNSA. The length of the CDR3 is 16 residues. DNA for the CDR3: TGTGCCAGCAGCTTGTGGGGATCGAGCGGGAGCGATGAGCAGTTCTTC. It encodes CASSLWGSSGSDEQFF.

This chain connects TRBV11-2 to TRBJ2-7; 8 bases match TRBD1. The CDR3 has 15 amino acids. CDR1 is SGHAT and CDR2 is FQNNGV in the germline V gene. With V trimmed by 3 bases and J by 4 bases, 8 bases remained unmatched. The CDR3 protein is CASSFGQGVLYEQYF. CDR3 nucleotide sequence: TGTGCCAGCAGCTTCGGACAGGGAGTTCTTTACGAGCAGTACTTC.

The chain combines TRBV14 with TRBJ2-1; D gene uncertain. Germline V gene sequence: CDR1 SGHDN, CDR2 FVKESK. The CDR3 runs 15 residues. The V and J ends lost 2 bases and 7 bases respectively, with 15 bases between them. CDR3 amino acids: CASSQFGIGRNEQFF. The CDR3 DNA is TGTGCCAGCAGCCAATTCGGTATAGGGCGTAATGAGCAGTTCTTC.

The chain recombines TRBV28 with TRBJ2-7, with 8 bases aligning to TRBD1. Germline V gene lookup returns CDR1 MDHEN and CDR2 SYDVKM. The CDR3 is 13 amino acids. V dropped 6 bases and J dropped 3; count of bases not matched to a gene: 4. Written as DNA, the CDR3 is TGTGCCAGCAGAATCGGACAGGGCTACGAGCAGTACTTC. Residues: CASRIGQGYEQYF.

The chain has TRBV6-1 and TRBJ1-4, with 7 bases fitting TRBD1. Germline V lookup: CDR1 MNHNS, CDR2 SASEGT. The CDR3 contains 15 residues. With 6 bases clipped from V and 0 bases from J, the junction kept 4 bases outside the gene matches. For the CDR3, the DNA is TGTGCCAGCAGACCCCAGGGGGCAACTAATGAAAAACTGTTTTTT. Amino acids: CASRPQGATNEKLFF.

The chain has TRBV7-8 and TRBJ1-2; the match to TRBD1 covers 8 bases. The germline V gene has CDR1 SGHVS and CDR2 FQNEAQ. The CDR3 is 17 residues long. Trimming removed 4 bases from V and 4 bases from J; junction bases left unmatched: 14. Written as DNA, the CDR3 is TGTGCCAGCAGCTCGGGACAGGTGCCCCCCAAGGGCTATGGCTACACCTTC. Amino acids: CASSSGQVPPKGYGYTF. The variable domain in full, completed from reference TRBV7-8 and TRBJ1-2, reads GAGVSQSPRYKVAKRGQDVALRCDPISGHVSLFWYQQALGQGPEFLTYFQNEAQLDKSGLPSDRFFAERPEGSVSTLKIQRTQQEDSAVYLCASSSGQVPPKGYGYTFGSGTRLTVV.

The chain has TRBV4-2 and TRBJ1-1; D is unclear. CDR3 length: 17 amino acids. V lost 4 bases and J lost 0, with 18 bases in between. Germline V lookup: CDR1 LGHNA, CDR2 YNFKEQ. The CDR3: CASSPRGGGTLNTEAFF. In DNA, the CDR3 is TGTGCCAGCAGCCCGCGTGGCGGCGGCACCCTGAACACTGAAGCTTTCTTT.

This chain uses TRBV7-9 with TRBJ2-7; tentatively, D is TRBD1 (6 bases). The CDR3 totals 14 residues. Trimming removed 5 bases at V and 1 base at J, with 12 bases between. The germline gives CDR1 SEHNR, CDR2 FQNEAQ (reference sequence). The CDR3 loop reads CASSEGQSSYEQYF. CDR3 nucleotide sequence: TGTGCCAGCAGCGAAGGACAGAGTTCCTACGAGCAGTACTTC.

The J gene is TRBJ2-1, the V gene TRBV29-1, with 7 positions matching TRBD2. V lost 3 bases, J lost 7 bases, and 12 bases stayed unmatched. Germline lookup yields CDR1 SQVTM and CDR2 ANQGSEA. The CDR3 is 15 amino acids. As DNA, the CDR3 is TGCAGCGTTGAGAGTAACGGGAGGATATCGAATGAGCAGTTCTTC. Protein product: CSVESNGRISNEQFF.

This chain connects TRBV19 to TRBJ2-2, with D possibly being TRBD1 (6 bases). CDR3 length: 14 amino acids. Germline V CDR1 and CDR2: LNHDA, SQIVND (reference sequence). V lost 5 bases and J 1 base, leaving 8 bases between the germline ends. Written as DNA, the CDR3 is TGTGCCAGTAGTTGGGGGCAGAACACCGGGGAGCTGTTTTTT. Protein sequence: CASSWGQNTGELFF.

The rearrangement joins TRBV14 to TRBJ1-2; D is unclear. Between the trimmed V and J ends, which lost 1 base and 2 bases, there was a span of 11 bases. Germline loops: CDR1 SGHDN, CDR2 FVKESK. The CDR3 length is 15 residues. The CDR3 coding sequence is TGTGCCAGCAGCCAAGGGTCTGAGGGCAACTATGGCTACACCTTC. Translated, it gives CASSQGSEGNYGYTF.

J is TRBJ2-7 and V is TRBV29-1; D is perhaps TRBD2 (5 bases). Germline CDR1 reads SQVTM; CDR2 reads ANQGSEA. This CDR3 is 16 amino acids long. Trimming stripped 3 bases from V and 0 bases from J, with 18 bases between. The CDR3 DNA is TGCAGCGTTGAGAACTACGAGGAGGACGGCTCCTACGAGCAGTACTTC. Encoded protein: CSVENYEEDGSYEQYF.

The chain uses TRBV4-3 and TRBJ2-3, with 9 bases aligning to TRBD2. With 3 bases clipped from V and 1 base from J, the junction kept 5 bases outside the gene matches. CDR3 length: 16 amino acids. The germline CDR1 and CDR2 sequences are LGHNA and YSLEER. The CDR3 here is CASSHILAGGTDTQYF. For the CDR3, the DNA is TGCGCCAGCAGCCATATACTAGCGGGCGGCACAGATACGCAGTATTTT.

This chain joins TRBV19 and TRBJ1-5; possible D gene TRBD1, 5 bases. Trimming took 3 bases from V and 2 from J, leaving 14 bases between them. The V gene's germline CDR1 is LNHDA and CDR2 SQIVND (reference sequence). The CDR3 consists of 16 residues. The DNA of the CDR3 is TGTGCCAGTAGTATCGCAGGGAGGTTGGGCAATCAGCCCCAGCATTTT. Translating it yields CASSIAGRLGNQPQHF. The full variable domain, with the rest looked up from reference TRBV19 and TRBJ1-5, is DGGITQSPKYLFRKEGQNVTLSCEQNLNHDAMYWYRQDPGQGLRLIYYSQIVNDFQKGDIAEGYSVSREKKESFPLTVTSAQKNPTAFYLCASSIAGRLGNQPQHFGDGTRLSIL.

This clonotype has just one count. The V call is TRBV4-3, the J call TRBJ2-3, with 11 bases lining up with TRBD2. Germline V gene data show CDR1 as LGHNA and CDR2 as YSLEER. V dropped 0 bases and J dropped 3; count of bases not matched to a gene: 8. This CDR3 contains 18 residues. Written as DNA, the CDR3 is TGCGCCAGCAGCCAAGACACCCCACTAGCGGGGGAAACAGATACGCAGTATTTT. Its translation: CASSQDTPLAGETDTQYF.

V and J are TRBV27 and TRBJ2-5; tentative D call: TRBD1 (6 bases). V was pared by 8 bases and J by 5 bases, with 18 bases between. The CDR3 extends over 14 amino acids. In germline, CDR1 is MNHEY, CDR2 SMNVEV (reference sequence). This CDR3 is CASRPRGAGETQYF. The DNA for the CDR3 is TGTGCCAGCCGCCCCAGGGGCGCTGGGGAGACCCAGTACTTC.

This rearrangement joins TRBV7-2 to TRBJ2-1; the match to TRBD2 covers 13 bases. The V gene's germline CDR1 is SGHTA and CDR2 FQGNSA. J gave up 4 bases and V 4 bases, and 4 bases lay outside the gene matches. This CDR3 has 16 amino acids. In DNA, the CDR3 is TGTGCCAGCAGCTCAATGACTAGCGGGAGGTACAATGAGCAGTTCTTC. Its protein is CASSSMTSGRYNEQFF.

The rearrangement uses TRBV20-1 and TRBJ2-1; D is possibly TRBD1 or TRBD2 (5 bases each). V was pared by 3 bases and J by 3 bases, with 9 bases between. The length of the CDR3 is 13 residues. CDR1 is DFQATT, CDR2 SNEGSKA, per germline (reference sequence). In DNA form, the CDR3 reads TGCAGTGCTAGTCTGGGGGACTACAATGAGCAGTTCTTC. It specifies CSASLGDYNEQFF.

The chain combines TRBV11-2 with TRBJ1-1; D not certain. The CDR3 is 15 amino acids. CDR1 and CDR2 (germline): SGHAT, FQNNGV. V was clipped by 5 bases and J by 5 bases, with 18 bases between them. In DNA, the CDR3 is TGTGCCAGCAGCCCAGGCCAGATGAGAGTAACTGAAGCTTTCTTT. It yields the protein CASSPGQMRVTEAFF.

This clonotype was seen a few times. J is TRBJ2-7 and V is TRBV20-1; tentatively, D is TRBD1 (6 bases). The CDR3 runs to 14 residues. V lost 4 bases, J lost 2 bases, and 15 bases lay in between. CDR1 and CDR2 (germline): DFQATT, SNEGSKA (reference sequence). The CDR3 coding sequence is TGCAGTGCTAACAACAGGGTAGGGACCTACGAGCAGTACTTC. It specifies CSANNRVGTYEQYF.

This clonotype was picked up one time. CDR3 residues: CASTDGMMGRVHNEQFF. CDR3 coding DNA: TGTGCCAGCACCGATGGGATGATGGGCAGGGTCCACAATGAGCAGTTCTTC. The chain recombines TRBV2 with TRBJ2-1, with a possible D match to TRBD1 (5 bases). Germline V lookup: CDR1 SNHLY, CDR2 FYNNEI. Trimming stripped 7 bases from V and 5 bases from J, with 24 bases between. This CDR3 is built from 17 residues.